This T cell receptor beta chain came from a study of beta chain features in type 1 diabetes. Study information: There were around 100,000,000 sorted cells examined across all samples.

Overall study findings and caveats: PCR may have favored shorter templates equally in patients and controls. In all four CD4+ subsets, TCRB CDR3 length was significantly, moderately reduced in type 1 diabetes. Researchers cautioned that cDNA sequencing could over-represent cells with high TCR expression.

This clone was counted only a few times. Its matching antigen is unknown. The isolated RNA, all of it, was reverse transcribed, so expressed TCRB transcripts were what got sequenced. This table comes from immunoSEQ multiplex PCR, and its TCRdb copy is limited to in-frame clones, with some not included. Of more than 120,000 clones in the sample, around an eighth were seen once. The CDR3 has 15 residues. Germline CDR1 reads SGHNT; CDR2 reads YYREEE (reference sequence). The J segment lost 6 bases and the V segment lost 5 bases, leaving 5 bases of the junction unmatched. The sequence derives from a man younger than 30 with type 1 diabetes. The specimen sequenced was central memory CD4+ T cells from blood. V usage is TRBV5-4 and J usage is TRBJ2-1; 13 bases agree with TRBD2. The CDR3 DNA follows: TGTGCCAGCAGTCATAGGACTAGCGGGGGCAATGAGCAGTTCTTC. This encodes CASSHRTSGGNEQFF. The whole variable domain, remainder taken from reference TRBV5-4 and TRBJ2-1, is ETGVTQSPTHLIKTRGQQVTLRCSSQSGHNTVSWYQQALGQGPQFIFQYYREEENGRGNFPPRFSGLQFPNYSSELNVNALELDDSALYLCASSHRTSGGNEQFFGPGTRLTVL.